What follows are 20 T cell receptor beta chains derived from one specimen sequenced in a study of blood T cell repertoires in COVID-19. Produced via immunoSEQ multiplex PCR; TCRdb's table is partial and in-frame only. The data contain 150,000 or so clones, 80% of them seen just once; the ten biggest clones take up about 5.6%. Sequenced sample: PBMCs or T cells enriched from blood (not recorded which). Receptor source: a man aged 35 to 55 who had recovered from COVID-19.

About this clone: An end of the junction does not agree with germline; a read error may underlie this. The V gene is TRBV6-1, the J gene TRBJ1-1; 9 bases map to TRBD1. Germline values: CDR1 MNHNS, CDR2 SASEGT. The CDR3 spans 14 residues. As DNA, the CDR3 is TGTGTCAGCAGTGAAGCGTGGGACAGGGCGGAAGCTTTCTTT. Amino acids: CVSSEAWDRAEAFF.

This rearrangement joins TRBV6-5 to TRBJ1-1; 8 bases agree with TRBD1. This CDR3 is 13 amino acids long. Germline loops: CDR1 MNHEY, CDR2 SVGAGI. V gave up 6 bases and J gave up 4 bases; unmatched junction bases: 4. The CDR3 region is CASSWDRSTEAFF. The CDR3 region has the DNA TGTGCCAGCAGCTGGGACAGGTCCACTGAAGCTTTCTTT.

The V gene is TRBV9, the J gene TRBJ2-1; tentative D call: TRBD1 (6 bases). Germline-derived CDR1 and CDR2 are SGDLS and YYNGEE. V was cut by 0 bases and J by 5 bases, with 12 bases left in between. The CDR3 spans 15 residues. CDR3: CASSVELGQHNEQFF. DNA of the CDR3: TGTGCCAGCAGCGTAGAATTGGGACAACACAATGAGCAGTTCTTC.

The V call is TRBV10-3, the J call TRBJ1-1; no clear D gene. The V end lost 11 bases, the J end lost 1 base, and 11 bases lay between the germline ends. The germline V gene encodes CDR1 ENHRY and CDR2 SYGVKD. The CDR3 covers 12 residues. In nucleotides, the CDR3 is TGTGCCTCCGAGGGTCAGAACACTGAAGCTTTCTTT. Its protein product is CASEGQNTEAFF.

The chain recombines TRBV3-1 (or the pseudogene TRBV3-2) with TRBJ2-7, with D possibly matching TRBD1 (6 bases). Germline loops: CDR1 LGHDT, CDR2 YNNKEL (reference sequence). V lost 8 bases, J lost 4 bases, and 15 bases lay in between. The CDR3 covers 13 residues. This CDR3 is CASGRQESYEQYF. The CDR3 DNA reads TGTGCCAGCGGACGACAGGAGTCGTACGAGCAGTACTTC.

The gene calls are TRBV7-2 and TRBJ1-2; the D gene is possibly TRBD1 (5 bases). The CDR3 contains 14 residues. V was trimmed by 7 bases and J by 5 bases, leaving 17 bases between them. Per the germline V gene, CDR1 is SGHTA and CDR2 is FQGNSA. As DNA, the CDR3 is TGTGCCAGCACCACCCTCGGGGGAGGGTATGGCTACACCTTC. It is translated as CASTTLGGGYGYTF.

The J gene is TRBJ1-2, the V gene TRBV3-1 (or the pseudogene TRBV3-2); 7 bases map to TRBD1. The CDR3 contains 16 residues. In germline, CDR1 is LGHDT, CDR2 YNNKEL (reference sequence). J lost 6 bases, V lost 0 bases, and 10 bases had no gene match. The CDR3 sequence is CASSQDLGGVVDGYTF. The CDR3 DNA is TGTGCCAGCAGCCAAGATCTAGGGGGCGTAGTAGATGGCTACACCTTC.

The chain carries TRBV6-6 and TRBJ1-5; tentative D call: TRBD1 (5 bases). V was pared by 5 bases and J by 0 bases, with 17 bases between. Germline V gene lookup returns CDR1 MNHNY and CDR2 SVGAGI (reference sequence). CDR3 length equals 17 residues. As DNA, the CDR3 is TGTGCCAGCAGTGGATCGCACCGGACAAATAGCAATCAGCCCCAGCATTTT. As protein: CASSGSHRTNSNQPQHF.

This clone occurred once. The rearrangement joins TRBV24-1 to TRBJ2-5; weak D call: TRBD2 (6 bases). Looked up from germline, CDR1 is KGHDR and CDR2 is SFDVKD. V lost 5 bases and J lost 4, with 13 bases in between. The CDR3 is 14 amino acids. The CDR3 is CATSAVGGLETQYF. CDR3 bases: TGTGCCACCAGTGCTGTGGGGGGATTAGAGACCCAGTACTTC.

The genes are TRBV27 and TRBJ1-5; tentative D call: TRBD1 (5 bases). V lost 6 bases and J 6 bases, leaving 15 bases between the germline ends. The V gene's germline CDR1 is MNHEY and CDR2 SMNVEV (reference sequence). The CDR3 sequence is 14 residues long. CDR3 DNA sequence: TGTGCCAGCAGGTCCGGGCAGGGCCTTCAGCCCCAGCATTTT. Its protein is CASRSGQGLQPQHF.

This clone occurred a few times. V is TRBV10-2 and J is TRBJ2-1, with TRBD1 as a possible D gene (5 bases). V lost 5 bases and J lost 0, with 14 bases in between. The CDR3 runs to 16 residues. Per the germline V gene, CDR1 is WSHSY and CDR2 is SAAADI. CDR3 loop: CASSPTVLSSYNEQFF. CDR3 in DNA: TGCGCCAGCAGTCCGACAGTTCTAAGCTCCTACAATGAGCAGTTCTTC.

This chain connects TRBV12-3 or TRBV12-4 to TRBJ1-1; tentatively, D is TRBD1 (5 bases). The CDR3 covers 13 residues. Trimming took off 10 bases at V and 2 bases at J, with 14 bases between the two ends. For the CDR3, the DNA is TGTGCCACAGGGTGGGCCGCCAACACTGAAGCTTTCTTT. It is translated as CATGWAANTEAFF.

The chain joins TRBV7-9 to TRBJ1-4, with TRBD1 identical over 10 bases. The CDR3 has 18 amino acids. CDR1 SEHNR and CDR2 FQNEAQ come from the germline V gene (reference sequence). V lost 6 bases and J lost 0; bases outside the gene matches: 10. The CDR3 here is CASSFAMGQGPTNEKLFF. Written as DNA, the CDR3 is TGTGCCAGCAGTTTCGCAATGGGACAGGGGCCAACTAATGAAAAACTGTTTTTT.

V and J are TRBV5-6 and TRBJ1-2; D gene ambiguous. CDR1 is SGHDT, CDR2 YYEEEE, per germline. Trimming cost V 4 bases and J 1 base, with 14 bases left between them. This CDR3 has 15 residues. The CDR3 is CASSPGSGVNYGYTF. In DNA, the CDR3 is TGTGCCAGCAGCCCCGGTTCCGGGGTTAACTATGGCTACACCTTC.

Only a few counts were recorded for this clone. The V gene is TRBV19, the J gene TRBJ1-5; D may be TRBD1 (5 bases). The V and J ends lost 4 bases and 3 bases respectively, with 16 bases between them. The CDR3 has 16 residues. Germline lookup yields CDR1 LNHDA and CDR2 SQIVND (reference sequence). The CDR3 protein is CASSTTGANPNQPQHF. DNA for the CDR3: TGTGCCAGTAGTACTACAGGAGCAAACCCCAATCAGCCCCAGCATTTT.

This CDR3 is CASSLDGTGGGYTF. As DNA, the CDR3 is TGTGCCAGCAGCTTGGACGGGACAGGGGGGGGCTACACCTTC. V gene TRBV5-4 combines with J gene TRBJ1-2, with 11 bases that match TRBD1. The V gene end was trimmed by 0 bases and the J gene end by 8 bases; junction bases not matched to a gene: 3. Germline values: CDR1 SGHNT, CDR2 YYREEE (reference sequence). The CDR3 totals 14 residues.

CDR3 region: CASSVGQGGYTF. The CDR3 region has the DNA TGTGCCAGCAGCGTAGGACAAGGTGGCTACACCTTC. The chain combines TRBV9 with TRBJ1-2; the D is unclear. Trimming removed 0 bases at V and 7 bases at J, with 7 bases between. The CDR3 is made up of 12 amino acids. CDR1 and CDR2 (germline): SGDLS, YYNGEE.

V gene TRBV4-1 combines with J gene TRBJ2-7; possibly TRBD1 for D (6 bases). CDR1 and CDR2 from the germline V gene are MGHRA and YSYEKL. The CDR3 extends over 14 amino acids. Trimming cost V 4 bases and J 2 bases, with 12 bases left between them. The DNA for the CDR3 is TGCGCCAGCAGCCCCGGACAGTCACCCTACGAGCAGTACGTC. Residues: CASSPGQSPYEQYV.

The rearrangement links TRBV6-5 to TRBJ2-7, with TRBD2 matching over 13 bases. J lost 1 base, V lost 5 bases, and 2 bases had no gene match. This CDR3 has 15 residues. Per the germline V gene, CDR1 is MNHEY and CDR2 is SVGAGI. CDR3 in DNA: TGTGCCAGCAGTACGACTAGCGGGGGGTCCTACGAGCAGTACTTC. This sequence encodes CASSTTSGGSYEQYF.

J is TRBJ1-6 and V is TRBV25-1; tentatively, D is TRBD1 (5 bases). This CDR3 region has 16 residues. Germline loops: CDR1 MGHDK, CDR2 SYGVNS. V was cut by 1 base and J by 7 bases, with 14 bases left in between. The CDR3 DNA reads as TGTGCCAGCAGTGAATGGGGGGGGATCGCGAATTCACCCCTCCACTTT. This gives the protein CASSEWGGIANSPLHF.